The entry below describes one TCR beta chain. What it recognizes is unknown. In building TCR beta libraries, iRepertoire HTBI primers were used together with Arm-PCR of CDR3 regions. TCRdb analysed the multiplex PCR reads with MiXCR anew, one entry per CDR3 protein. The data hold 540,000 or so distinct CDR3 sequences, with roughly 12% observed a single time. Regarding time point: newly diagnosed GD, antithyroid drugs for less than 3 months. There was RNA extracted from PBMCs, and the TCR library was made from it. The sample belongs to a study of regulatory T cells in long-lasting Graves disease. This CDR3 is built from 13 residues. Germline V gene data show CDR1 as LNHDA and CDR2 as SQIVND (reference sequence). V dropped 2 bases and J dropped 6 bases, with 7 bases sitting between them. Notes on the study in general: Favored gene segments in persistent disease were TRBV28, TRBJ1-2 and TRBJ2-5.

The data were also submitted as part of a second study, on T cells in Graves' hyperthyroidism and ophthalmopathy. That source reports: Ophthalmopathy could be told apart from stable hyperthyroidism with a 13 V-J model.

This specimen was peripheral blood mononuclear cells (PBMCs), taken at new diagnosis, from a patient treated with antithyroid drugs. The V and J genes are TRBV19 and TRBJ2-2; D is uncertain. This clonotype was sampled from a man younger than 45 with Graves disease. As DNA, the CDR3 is TGTGCCAGTAGTATAAGGGCGCCCGGGGAGCTGTTTTTT. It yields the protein CASSIRAPGELFF.